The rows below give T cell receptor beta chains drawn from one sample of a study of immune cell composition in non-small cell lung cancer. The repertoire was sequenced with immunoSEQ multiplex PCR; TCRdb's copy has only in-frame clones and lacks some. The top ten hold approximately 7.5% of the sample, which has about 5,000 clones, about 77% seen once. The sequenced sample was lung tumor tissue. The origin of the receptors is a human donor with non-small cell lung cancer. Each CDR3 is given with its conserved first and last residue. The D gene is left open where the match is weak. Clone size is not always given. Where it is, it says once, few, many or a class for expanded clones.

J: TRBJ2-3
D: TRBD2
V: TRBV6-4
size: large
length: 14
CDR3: CASSLAGGSDTQYF
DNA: TGTGCCAGTTCTCTAGCGGGGGGGTCAGATACGCAGTATTTT

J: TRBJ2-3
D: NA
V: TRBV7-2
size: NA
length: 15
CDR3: CASSLVRGGADTQYF
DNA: TGTGCCAGCAGCTTAGTGCGAGGGGGGGCCGATACGCAGTATTTT

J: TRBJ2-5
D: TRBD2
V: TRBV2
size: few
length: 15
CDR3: CASSRTSGGGETQYF
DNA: TGTGCCAGCAGTCGGACTAGCGGGGGAGGAGAGACCCAGTACTTC

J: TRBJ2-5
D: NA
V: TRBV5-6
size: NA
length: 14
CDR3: CASSLRGQEETQYF
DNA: TGTGCCAGCAGCTTGAGGGGCCAGGAAGAGACCCAGTACTTC

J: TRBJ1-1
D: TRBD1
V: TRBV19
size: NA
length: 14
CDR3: CASSYPTGASEAFF
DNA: TGTGCCAGTAGTTACCCCACAGGGGCATCTGAAGCTTTCTTT

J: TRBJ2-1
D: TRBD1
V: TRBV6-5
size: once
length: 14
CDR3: CASNQMDRANEQFF
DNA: TGTGCCAGCAATCAAATGGACAGGGCGAATGAGCAGTTCTTC

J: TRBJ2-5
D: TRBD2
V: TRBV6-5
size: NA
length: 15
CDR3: CASVPRGGPTETQYF
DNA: TGTGCCAGCGTCCCCCGGGGGGGCCCTACAGAGACCCAGTACTTC

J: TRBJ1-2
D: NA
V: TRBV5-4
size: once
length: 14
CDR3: CASSLEGGNYGYTF
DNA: TGTGCCAGCAGCTTGGAGGGAGGAAACTATGGCTACACCTTC

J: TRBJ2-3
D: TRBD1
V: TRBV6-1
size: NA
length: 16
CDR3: CASSEAPGGGTDTQYF
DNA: TGTGCCAGCAGTGAAGCGCCAGGGGGCGGCACAGATACGCAGTATTTT

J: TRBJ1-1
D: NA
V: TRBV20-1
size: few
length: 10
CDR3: CSAPLGGAFF
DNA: TGCAGTGCTCCCCTGGGGGGAGCTTTCTTT

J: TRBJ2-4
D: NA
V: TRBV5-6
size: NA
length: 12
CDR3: CASTWTEGIQYF
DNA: TGTGCCAGCACCTGGACAGAGGGGATTCAGTACTTC

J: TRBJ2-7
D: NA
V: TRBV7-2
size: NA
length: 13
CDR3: CASSRLQVSEQYF
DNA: TGTGCCAGCAGCCGTTTACAGGTCTCCGAGCAGTACTTC

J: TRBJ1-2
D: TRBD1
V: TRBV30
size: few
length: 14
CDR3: CAWSVIQGAYGYTF
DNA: TGTGCCTGGAGCGTAATACAGGGGGCGTATGGCTACACCTTC

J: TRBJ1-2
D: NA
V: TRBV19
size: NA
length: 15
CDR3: CASSIGQGWGYGYTF
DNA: TGTGCCAGTAGTATAGGGCAGGGCTGGGGCTATGGCTACACCTTC

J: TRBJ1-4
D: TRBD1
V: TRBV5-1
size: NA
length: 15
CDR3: CASSFSGTANEKLFF
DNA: TGCGCCAGCAGCTTTTCCGGGACAGCTAATGAAAAACTGTTTTTT

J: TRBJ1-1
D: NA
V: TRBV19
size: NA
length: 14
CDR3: CASSLLGGNTEAFF
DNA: TGTGCCAGTAGTCTTTTGGGGGGAAACACTGAAGCTTTCTTT